The 5 T cell receptor beta chains given below trace back to one sample, sequenced in a study of T-cell memory formation after mild COVID-19. From the 5' RACE reads, TCRdb called clonotypes with MiXCR, one entry per CDR3 protein. The sample consists of more than 75,000 distinct CDR3 sequences, over 11% of them appearing once. Material: PBMCs or a T cell subset sorted from them (not recorded which). The receptors come from an adult woman who had mild COVID-19 (a few samples of this study predate the infection). Cell type and time point are not known.

At least ten counts were recorded for this clonotype. This chain uses TRBV21-1 with TRBJ2-3; TRBD1 is taken as the D call from the table, unchecked against the DNA. TRBV21-1 is a pseudogene segment. The CDR3 is 15 amino acids. CDR3 bases: TGTGCCAGCGGGCGTGGGACAGAAGAAACAGATACGCAGTATTTT. The encoded protein is CASGRGTEETDTQYF.

In its sample, this clonotype was seen a few times. V and J are TRBV12-3 or TRBV12-4 and TRBJ1-1, with a tentative D call TRBD1 (6 bases). There are 13 residues in the CDR3. The germline V and J ends were trimmed by 3 bases and 3 bases, with 8 bases remaining between them. The DNA for the CDR3 is TGTGCCAGCAGTTTCGGGGGCTACACTGAAGCTTTCTTT. This translates into CASSFGGYTEAFF.

This clonotype has at least ten counts. The chain couples TRBV4-3 to TRBJ2-6, with D unclear. The CDR3 has 17 residues. Trimming cost V 0 bases and J 0 bases, with 9 bases left between them. Per the germline V gene, CDR1 is LGHNA and CDR2 is YSLEER. The DNA of the CDR3 is TGCGCCAGCAGCCAAGAGTACAGCAGCTCTGGGGCCAACGTCCTGACTTTC. It specifies CASSQEYSSSGANVLTF.

The CDR3 sequence: CASGGTHTYEQYF. CDR3 DNA: TGTGCCAGTGGAGGGACTCATACCTACGAGCAGTACTTC. V and J are TRBV19 and TRBJ2-7; TRBD2 might be the D (6 bases). The CDR3 has 13 amino acids. Looked up from germline, CDR1 is LNHDA and CDR2 is SQIVND (reference sequence). The germline V and J ends were trimmed by 8 bases and 2 bases, with 13 bases remaining between them.

The chain is built from TRBV9 and TRBJ1-2; D is unclear. Germline CDR1 and CDR2: SGDLS and YYNGEE. V was clipped by 0 bases and J by 8 bases, with 14 bases between them. The CDR3 length is 14 residues. The CDR3 protein is CASSVESNGGGYTF. As DNA, the CDR3 is TGTGCCAGCAGCGTAGAGTCTAATGGTGGAGGCTACACCTTC.